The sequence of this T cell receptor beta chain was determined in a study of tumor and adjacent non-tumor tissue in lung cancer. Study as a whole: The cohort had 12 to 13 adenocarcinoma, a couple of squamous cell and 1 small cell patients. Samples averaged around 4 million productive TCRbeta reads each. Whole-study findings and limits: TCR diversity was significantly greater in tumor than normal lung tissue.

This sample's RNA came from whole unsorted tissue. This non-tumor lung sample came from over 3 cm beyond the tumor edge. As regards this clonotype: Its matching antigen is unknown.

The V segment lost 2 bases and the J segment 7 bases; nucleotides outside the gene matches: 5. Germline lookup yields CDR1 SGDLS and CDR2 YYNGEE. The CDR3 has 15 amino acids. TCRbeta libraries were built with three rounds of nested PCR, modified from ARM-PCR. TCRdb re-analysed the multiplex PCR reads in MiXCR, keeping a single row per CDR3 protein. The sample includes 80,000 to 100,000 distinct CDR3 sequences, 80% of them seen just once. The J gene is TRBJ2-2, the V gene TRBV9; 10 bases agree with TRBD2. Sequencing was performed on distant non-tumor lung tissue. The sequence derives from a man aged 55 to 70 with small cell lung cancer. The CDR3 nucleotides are TGTGCCAGCAGCGTTAGCGGGAGGTCCAACGGGGAGCTGTTTTTT. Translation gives CASSVSGRSNGELFF.